This T cell receptor beta chain was identified in a study of identical twins. The study, taken as a whole, reports: Compared with models, monozygotic twins showed more out-of-frame TCR alpha sharing. Abundant beta clonotypes from cord blood had fewer insertions, unlike memory repertoires, which showed none.

Healthy Caucasians alone served as donors. It was template switching that added a universal primer site, and there were unique molecular identifiers on the cDNA. A single record per CDR3 protein comes from TCRdb applying MiXCR to the 5' RACE reads. This sample carries around 290,000 distinct CDR3 sequences, just under 9.5% of them seen once, and the ten largest clones take roughly 7%. This clonotype occurred a few times. Its specificity is unknown. One end of the junction is discordant with germline, which a read error may explain. The same data also contributed to another study, on yellow fever vaccine responses in identical twins.

This TCR was sampled from a woman aged 18 to 35 in good health. Sequencing was carried out using CD8+ T cells sorted from blood.

DNA for the CDR3: TGTGCCAGTAGTCAAGACAGGTCCACAGGTACGCAGTATTTT. Translated: CASSQDRSTGTQYF. The rearrangement uses TRBV19 and TRBJ2-3, with D perhaps TRBD1 (6 bases). Germline loops: CDR1 LNHDA, CDR2 SQIVND (reference sequence). The CDR3 extends over 14 amino acids.